The 25 T cell receptor beta chains presented below share a single source sample, sequenced in a study of beta chain features in type 1 diabetes. Since all of the isolated RNA was reverse transcribed, expressed TCRB transcripts were what got sequenced. TCRdb keeps only in-frame clones here, not all; method: immunoSEQ multiplex PCR. The sample has about half a million clones, about an eighth seen once. Sequencing used naive CD4+ T cells from blood. Source of these receptors: a woman aged 18-29 years in good health.

The chain joins TRBV14 to TRBJ1-5, with 8 nucleotides matching TRBD1. V shed 4 bases and J 0 bases; nucleotides not matched to a gene: 2. The CDR3 is 15 amino acids. Per the germline V gene, CDR1 is SGHDN and CDR2 is FVKESK. The chain's CDR3 is CASSRGQGSNQPQHF. The CDR3 DNA is TGTGCCAGCAGCCGCGGACAGGGTAGCAATCAGCCCCAGCATTTT.

This clone was found a few times. The rearrangement uses TRBV6-1 and TRBJ2-1; 15 bases map to TRBD2. V dropped 8 bases and J dropped 1; count of bases not matched to a gene: 0. Germline assignment: CDR1 MNHNS and CDR2 SASEGT. This CDR3 comprises 15 residues. In DNA, the CDR3 is TGTGCCAGCGGGACTAGCGGGAGGTCCTACAATGAGCAGTTCTTC. It encodes CASGTSGRSYNEQFF.

This clone was detected a few times. V is TRBV28 and J is TRBJ2-7; 8 nucleotides line up with TRBD1. J lost 10 bases, V lost 8 bases, and 10 bases had no gene match. The CDR3 is 12 amino acids. Germline V gene sequence: CDR1 MDHEN, CDR2 SYDVKM. CDR3 in amino acids: CASVARTGGQYV. CDR3 DNA sequence: TGTGCCAGCGTAGCCAGAACAGGGGGACAGTACGTC.

The V gene is TRBV15, the J gene TRBJ2-3, with a possible D match to TRBD2 (5 bases). V was shortened by 0 bases and J by 2 bases, with 12 bases between the two germline ends. The CDR3 loop spans 16 amino acids. Germline lookup yields CDR1 LNHNV and CDR2 YYDKDF (reference sequence). The chain's CDR3 is CATSRDLSGFTDTQYF. The CDR3 DNA follows: TGTGCCACCAGCAGAGATTTGAGCGGCTTCACAGATACGCAGTATTTT.

The rearrangement uses TRBV29-1 and TRBJ2-7, with D hard to call. Germline CDR1 is SQVTM and CDR2 is ANQGSEA. The CDR3 sequence is 11 residues long. V lost 4 bases and J 3 bases, leaving 7 bases between the germline ends. Here the CDR3 DNA reads TGCAGCGTTGCCGTGGGCTACGAGCAGTACTTC. This encodes CSVAVGYEQYF.

This rearrangement joins TRBV20-1 to TRBJ2-5; no clear D gene. Trimming shortened V by 4 bases and J by 5 bases, and 8 bases separated the two germline ends. The germline CDR1 and CDR2 sequences are DFQATT and SNEGSKA (reference sequence). The CDR3 sequence is 11 residues long. The DNA of the CDR3 is TGCAGTGCTACTAGGGTGGAGACCCAGTACTTC. It translates to CSATRVETQYF.

The CDR3 region is CASSPDRHRINSPLHF. The CDR3 coding sequence is TGTGCCAGCAGTCCGGACAGGCACCGTATTAATTCACCCCTCCACTTT. This chain links TRBV2 with TRBJ1-6; TRBD1 aligns across 7 bases. V shed 5 bases and J 6 bases; nucleotides not matched to a gene: 10. The CDR3 sequence is 16 residues long. CDR1 and CDR2 (germline): SNHLY, FYNNEI.

This chain joins TRBV29-1 and TRBJ2-1; 9 nucleotides agree with TRBD1. CDR3 size: 16 residues. The J segment lost 8 bases and the V segment lost 3 bases, leaving 14 bases of the junction unmatched. Germline CDR1 SQVTM, CDR2 ANQGSEA. The CDR3 DNA reads TGCAGCGTTGATCCAGTACCGGGACAGGGCGTCGATGAGCAGTTCTTC. It codes for CSVDPVPGQGVDEQFF.

V usage is TRBV28 and J usage is TRBJ1-4, with 8 bases aligning to TRBD1. V trimming: 7 bases; J trimming: 5 bases; junction bases outside the gene matches: 3. Germline loops: CDR1 MDHEN, CDR2 SYDVKM. CDR3 length: 13 amino acids. The CDR3 is CASTRDRNEKLFF. CDR3 DNA sequence: TGTGCCAGCACTCGGGACAGGAATGAAAAACTGTTTTTT.

About this clone itself: At the DNA level, this CDR3 is encoded by other sequences in the same sample as well. The J gene is TRBJ2-1, the V gene TRBV19, with 7 positions matching TRBD1. The CDR3 is 14 residues long. The V gene end was trimmed by 3 bases and the J gene end by 4 bases; junction bases not matched to a gene: 3. The germline gives CDR1 LNHDA, CDR2 SQIVND (reference sequence). The CDR3 spells CASSMGQSYNEQFF. The CDR3 nucleotides are TGTGCCAGTAGTATGGGACAGAGTTACAATGAGCAGTTCTTC.

V gene TRBV11-1 combines with J gene TRBJ1-1; D unresolved. V dropped 7 bases and J dropped 1 base, with 10 bases sitting between them. CDR1 is SGHAT, CDR2 FQDESV, per germline (reference sequence). The CDR3 length is 13 residues. The CDR3 sequence is CASTIGGNTEAFF. The CDR3 bases are TGTGCCAGCACCATCGGCGGGAACACTGAAGCTTTCTTT.

The chain carries TRBV7-2 and TRBJ1-6; D call uncertain. Trimming removed 2 bases at V and 10 bases at J, with 12 bases between. Germline CDR1 reads SGHTA; CDR2 reads FQGNSA. CDR3 length: 14 amino acids. DNA for the CDR3: TGTGCCAGCAGCTTACAGCCCTACGGGTCACCCCTCCACTTT. Its translation is CASSLQPYGSPLHF.

This clone was detected only a few times. V gene TRBV27 combines with J gene TRBJ2-4; either TRBD1 or TRBD2 may fit D (6 bases each). Germline CDR1 and CDR2: MNHEY and SMNVEV (reference sequence). This CDR3 has 13 residues. Trimming left V 3 bases short and J 7 bases short, with 10 bases between. The CDR3 here is CASSFTGANIQYF. The CDR3 DNA follows: TGTGCCAGCAGTTTTACGGGGGCGAACATTCAGTACTTC.

The J gene is TRBJ1-1, the V gene TRBV29-1; no definite D call. V was cut by 6 bases and J by 1 base, with 12 bases left in between. Looked up from germline, CDR1 is SQVTM and CDR2 is ANQGSEA. The CDR3 sequence is 13 residues long. CDR3 loop: CSVSKTPNTEAFF. CDR3 nucleotide sequence: TGCAGCGTCAGTAAGACCCCGAACACTGAAGCTTTCTTT.

The genes are TRBV29-1 and TRBJ2-5; 11 bases are a match to TRBD2. This CDR3 region has 15 residues. Germline CDR1 SQVTM, CDR2 ANQGSEA. The J segment lost 1 base and the V segment lost 6 bases, leaving 7 bases of the junction unmatched. CDR3 sequence reads: CSVNKGTSGQETQYF. DNA for the CDR3: TGCAGCGTAAATAAAGGGACTAGCGGCCAAGAGACCCAGTACTTC.

J is TRBJ2-3 and V is TRBV19; D tentatively fits TRBD1 or TRBD2 (5 bases each). This CDR3 is built from 15 residues. The germline V and J ends were trimmed by 5 bases and 0 bases, with 12 bases remaining between them. Looked up from germline, CDR1 is LNHDA and CDR2 is SQIVND (reference sequence). The CDR3 loop reads CASSPGDHSTDTQYF. CDR3 coding DNA: TGTGCCAGTAGTCCTGGGGACCACAGCACAGATACGCAGTATTTT.

The rearrangement joins TRBV4-3 to TRBJ2-7; a possible D gene is TRBD2 (6 bases). Deletions cut 0 bases from V and 3 bases from J, with 21 bases between. From germline, CDR1 is LGHNA and CDR2 YSLEER. The CDR3 sequence is 18 residues long. This CDR3 is CASSQELSGAASHYEQYF. DNA for the CDR3: TGCGCCAGCAGCCAAGAGCTCTCGGGAGCGGCCTCGCACTACGAGCAGTACTTC.

This clone showed up many times. The chain recombines TRBV29-1 with TRBJ2-5, with a tentative D call TRBD1 (6 bases). With 7 bases removed from V and 1 base from J, the gap between germline ends came to 19 bases. The germline V gene encodes CDR1 SQVTM and CDR2 ANQGSEA. The CDR3 is 15 amino acids. The CDR3 sequence is CSGNPFQDSQETQYF. CDR3 nucleotides: TGCAGCGGAAACCCTTTCCAGGACAGCCAAGAGACCCAGTACTTC.

V usage is TRBV7-2 and J usage is TRBJ2-1; the D is unclear. Trimming removed 4 bases at V and 9 bases at J, with 7 bases between. Germline loops: CDR1 SGHTA, CDR2 FQGNSA. The CDR3 loop spans 11 amino acids. The chain's CDR3 is CASSSRSEQFF. CDR3 DNA sequence: TGTGCCAGCAGCTCCCGGAGTGAGCAGTTCTTC.

This clone occurred a few times. The chain combines TRBV7-9 with TRBJ2-3; 7 nucleotides agree with TRBD1. This CDR3 contains 14 residues. CDR1 and CDR2 (germline): SEHNR, FQNEAQ (reference sequence). The ends lost 6 bases at V and 2 bases at J; junction bases unmatched: 5. CDR3 DNA sequence: TGTGCCAGCAGACGGACAGGCTCCACAGATACGCAGTATTTT. This encodes CASRRTGSTDTQYF.

The chain uses TRBV27 and TRBJ1-6, with D hard to call. Germline V lookup: CDR1 MNHEY, CDR2 SMNVEV (reference sequence). CDR3 length: 15 amino acids. Trimming removed 0 bases from V and 3 bases from J, with 6 bases in between. CDR3 amino acids: CASSLSGYYNSPLHF. For the CDR3, the DNA is TGTGCCAGCAGTTTATCGGGATACTATAATTCACCCCTCCACTTT.

This clone was found many times. The V and J genes are TRBV30 and TRBJ2-7, with D hard to call. The germline CDR1 and CDR2 sequences are GTSNPN and SVGIG (reference sequence). This CDR3 contains 10 residues. V was clipped by 5 bases and J by 3 bases, with 5 bases between them. In DNA form, the CDR3 reads TGTGCCTGGGGCCACTACGAGCAGTACTTC. Encoded protein: CAWGHYEQYF. Variable domain in full (rest from reference TRBV30 and TRBJ2-7): SQTIHQWPATLVQPVGSPLSLECTVEGTSNPNLYWYRQAAGRGLQLLFYSVGIGQISSEVPQNLSASRPQDRQFILSSKKLLLSDSGFYLCAWGHYEQYFGPGTRLTVT.

This clone was seen only a few times. The chain recombines TRBV7-2 with TRBJ1-1; D remains ambiguous. Germline V gives CDR1 SGHTA, CDR2 FQGNSA. This CDR3 is 14 amino acids long. V was trimmed by 0 bases and J by 8 bases, leaving 13 bases between them. The chain's CDR3 is CASSLAFRAREAFF. CDR3 bases: TGTGCCAGCAGCTTAGCGTTTAGGGCGCGGGAAGCTTTCTTT. Full variable domain (outside the CDR3, taken from reference TRBV7-2 and TRBJ1-1): GAGVSQSPSNKVTEKGKDVELRCDPISGHTALYWYRQSLGQGLEFLIYFQGNSAPDKSGLPSDRFSAERTGGSVSTLTIQRTQQEDSAVYLCASSLAFRAREAFFGQGTRLTVV.

The chain carries TRBV29-1 and TRBJ1-1; the D is unclear. The germline V gene has CDR1 SQVTM and CDR2 ANQGSEA. The CDR3 has 12 amino acids. The germline V and J ends were trimmed by 1 base and 4 bases, with 7 bases remaining between them. The CDR3 protein is CSVEGGITEAFF. DNA for the CDR3: TGCAGCGTTGAAGGGGGAATCACTGAAGCTTTCTTT.

This clone was seen a few times. The chain joins TRBV9 to TRBJ1-2; 11 bases are shared with TRBD1. CDR1 and CDR2 (germline): SGDLS, YYNGEE. The CDR3 is 14 amino acids. The ends lost 2 bases at V and 4 bases at J; junction bases unmatched: 1. CDR3 sequence: CASSVGQGAYGYTF. The CDR3 DNA reads TGTGCCAGCAGCGTCGGACAGGGGGCCTATGGCTACACCTTC.